This is a list of T cell receptor beta chains from one sample in a study of identical twins. TCRdb reprocessed the 5' RACE reads via MiXCR and lists one record per CDR3 protein. Of roughly 770,000 distinct CDR3 sequences in the sample, around a sixth are singletons; the top ten hold around 13%. These same data were also listed under a study on T cells expressing NK-cell markers.

Sequenced: PBMCs. The receptors stem from a woman aged 18 to 35 in good health. The CDR3 runs from the conserved cysteine through the conserved F or W. A D gene is named only where the DNA matches it firmly. Where a row states a size, it is once, few, many or the class of an expanded clone; other rows omit it.

j_call d_call clone_size v_call cdr3_nt cdr3_aa
TRBJ2-7 . . TRBV20-1 TGCAGTGCTGCGGTCAGCGGGCAGTCCTACGAGCAGTACTTC CSAAVSGQSYEQYF
TRBJ2-7 TRBD2 . TRBV7-2 TGTGCCAGCAGCTCGACTAGCGGGTACACCTACGAGCAGTACTTC CASSSTSGYTYEQYF
TRBJ2-3 . . TRBV5-5 TGTGCCAGCAGCGTCGGACACGGAAAAGATACGCAGTATTTT CASSVGHGKDTQYF
TRBJ1-5 TRBD1 many TRBV12-3/TRBV12-4 TGTGCCAGCAGTTTTGACAGGGCCGGTCAGCCCCAGCATTTT CASSFDRAGQPQHF
TRBJ2-1 . . TRBV18 TGTGCCAGCTCCCCGCTTTCCTTCTCCTACAATGAGCAGTTCTTC CASSPLSFSYNEQFF
TRBJ2-3 . few TRBV7-2 TGTGCCAGCAGCCCACTTGGGGTTCTGGATACGCAGTATTTT CASSPLGVLDTQYF
TRBJ2-5 . . TRBV5-1 TGCGCCAGCAGCTTTGGGACAAGCGGGGAGACCCAGTACTTC CASSFGTSGETQYF
TRBJ2-5 . . TRBV4-1 TGCGCCAGCAGCCTTCCGCTAGATGAGACCCAGTACTTC CASSLPLDETQYF
TRBJ2-3 . . TRBV5-6 TGTGCCAGCAGCACGACAGTAATAGGCACAGATACGCAGTATTTT CASSTTVIGTDTQYF
TRBJ1-6 TRBD1 . TRBV6-1 TGTGCCAGCAGAACGCCGGGACAGATAAATTCACCCCTCCACTTT CASRTPGQINSPLHF
TRBJ2-5 TRBD1 few TRBV18 TGTGCCAGCTCACCTCGGGACAGGGGAACAGAGACCCAGTACTTC CASSPRDRGTETQYF
TRBJ2-7 TRBD2 few TRBV11-3 TGTGCCAGCAGCTTAGGCGGGGGGAACTACGAGCAGTACTTC CASSLGGGNYEQYF
TRBJ2-1 TRBD2 . TRBV4-3 TGCGCCAGCAGCCAGATGACTAGCGGGATACCGAATGAGCAGTTCTTC CASSQMTSGIPNEQFF
TRBJ1-4 TRBD1 few TRBV20-1 TGCAGTGCCGGGGGACAGAAGAATGAAAAACTGTTTTTT CSAGGQKNEKLFF
TRBJ2-1 . . TRBV7-9 TGTGCCAGCAGCGTTAGGGCTGGGTGGACTGCCACTTATGAGCAGTTCTTC CASSVRAGWTATYEQFF
TRBJ2-1 TRBD2 . TRBV20-1 TGCAGTGCCCCCCAAAGACTAGCGGGGTTCGCTGAGCAGTTCTTC CSAPQRLAGFAEQFF
TRBJ2-5 . . TRBV10-3 TGTGCCATCAGCCGGGGTGTGGGAGAGACCCAGTACTTC CAISRGVGETQYF
TRBJ2-5 . . TRBV5-1 TGCGCCAGCAGCTTGTCTGGGATGAGGGAGACCCAGTACTTC CASSLSGMRETQYF
TRBJ2-3 . few TRBV7-2 TGTGCCAGTCACGGGAGCGTGAACGCAGATACGCAGTATTTT CASHGSVNADTQYF
TRBJ1-4 . few TRBV6-5 TGTGCCAGCAGTTATGGGAGCGCAACTAATGAAAAACTGTTTTTT CASSYGSATNEKLFF
TRBJ2-1 . . TRBV30 TGTGCCTGGAGTAGCCCAGAAGAGAGAGACAATGAGCAGTTCTTC CAWSSPEERDNEQFF
TRBJ2-1 TRBD2 . TRBV4-3 TGCGCCAGCAGCCAAGATTCTAGCGGGACTTACAATGAGCAGTTCTTC CASSQDSSGTYNEQFF
TRBJ2-7 . many TRBV12-3/TRBV12-4 TGTGCCAGCAGTTTCGGGGTCGAGCAGTACTTC CASSFGVEQYF
TRBJ2-5 TRBD2 few TRBV7-2 TGTGCCAGCAGCCTCATTCGGGGGGGATCAGAGACCCAGTACTTC CASSLIRGGSETQYF
TRBJ2-6 TRBD1 . TRBV29-1 TGCAGCGTCTTTGGACAGGGGGCTTCTGGGGCCAACGTCCTGACTTTC CSVFGQGASGANVLTF
TRBJ1-1 . . TRBV20-1 TGCAGTGCTAGAGTCCCGTCAGTTACCAACACTGAAGCTTTCTTT CSARVPSVTNTEAFF
TRBJ1-6 . few TRBV12-3/TRBV12-4 TGTGCCAGCAGTCAGCAGTTTGGGTCACCCCTCCACTTT CASSQQFGSPLHF
TRBJ2-1 . . TRBV29-1 TGCAGCGCCGTATACAATGAGCAGTTCTTC CSAVYNEQFF
TRBJ2-7 . few TRBV3-1 TGTGCCAGCGGTCGCTGGGGAGACAGCTACGAGCAGTACTTC CASGRWGDSYEQYF
TRBJ2-2 . . TRBV6-1 TGTGCCAGCTGCCCGCGGTCCGGGGGGCGGAACACCGGGGAGCTGTTTTTT CASCPRSGGRNTGELFF
TRBJ2-1 . . TRBV9 TGTGCCAGCAGCCCACAGGGAGGTAGACAAGAGCAGTTCTTC CASSPQGGRQEQFF
TRBJ2-3 TRBD2 . TRBV11-2 TGTGCCAGCAGCTCCCACCCTAGCGGGATCGTGATCACAGATACGCAGTATTTT CASSSHPSGIVITDTQYF
TRBJ1-6 TRBD1 few TRBV2 TGTGCCAGCAGTGGGAGGGGACAGATCTCCTATAATTCACCCCTCCACTTT CASSGRGQISYNSPLHF
TRBJ2-7 . . TRBV10-3 TGTGCCATCAGTGAGTCCGCGGGTTACGAGCAGTACTTC CAISESAGYEQYF
TRBJ1-2 . . TRBV12-3/TRBV12-4 TGTGCCAGCAGTTTACGACCGCGGGGCTACACCTTC CASSLRPRGYTF
TRBJ1-4 . . TRBV20-1 TGCAGTGCTCGGACATTCACTAATGAAAAACTGTTTTTT CSARTFTNEKLFF
TRBJ1-1 TRBD1 few TRBV7-9 TGTGCCAGCAGCAAGGGACAGGGGAACACTGAAGCTTTCTTT CASSKGQGNTEAFF
TRBJ1-1 . many TRBV5-1 TGCGCCAGCAGCTTTTACCAGAGCGGGGTTGGAACTGAAGCTTTCTTT CASSFYQSGVGTEAFF
TRBJ2-1 TRBD2 . TRBV12-3/TRBV12-4 TGTGCCAGCACTCTTAGCGGGAGCTCAAGCTCCTACAATGAGCAGTTCTTC CASTLSGSSSSYNEQFF
TRBJ2-7 TRBD2 few TRBV27 TGTGCCAGCAGCCCGGGACAGTGGACTAGCGGGAGCTACGAGCAGTACTTC CASSPGQWTSGSYEQYF
TRBJ2-3 . few TRBV12-3/TRBV12-4 TGTGCCAGCAATCCCGAGCGGGGCACAGATACGCAGTATTTT CASNPERGTDTQYF
TRBJ1-5 . few TRBV20-1 TGCAGTGCTAGATTGTTAGGCAATCAGCCCCAGCATTTT CSARLLGNQPQHF
TRBJ2-5 TRBD2 few TRBV9 TGTGCCAGCAGCGCCGCCGGGGGGGGGAAGACCCAGTACTTC CASSAAGGGKTQYF
TRBJ2-6 . . TRBV6-2/TRBV6-3 TGTGCCAGCAAGTGGCTCTCTGGGGCCAACGTCCTGACTTTC CASKWLSGANVLTF
TRBJ1-1 . few TRBV15 TGTGCCACCAGCAGTGAGGGGACTTTCACTGAAGCTTTCTTT CATSSEGTFTEAFF